This T cell receptor beta chain was sequenced in a study of T cells in localized non-small cell lung cancer. Points from the study as a whole: Elevated circulating T cell density in blood was associated with longer overall survival. Adjacent lung exhibited a median of 57 among the 100 most abundant tumor clones. Heterogeneity within the tumor remains possible, as just one region underwent sequencing. Peak T cell clonality was found in uninvolved adjacent lung, exceeding tumor.

The data were produced by immunoSEQ multiplex PCR, yet TCRdb's version contains in-frame clones alone and is incomplete. The profile covers approximately 89,000 clones, with around three quarters appearing a single time and 15% to 20% taken by the ten largest. J gave up 6 bases and V 5 bases, and 7 bases lay outside the gene matches. Germline V gives CDR1 SGHVS, CDR2 FQNEAQ. The CDR3 runs 15 residues. This clone has only one observation. Its antigen is currently unknown. The rearrangement uses TRBV7-8 and TRBJ2-2; 9 bases agree with TRBD1. The receptor was derived from a man aged 35 to 69 with stage II squamous cell lung carcinoma. Sequencing used PBMCs, obtained before any cancer treatment. In DNA form, the CDR3 reads TGTGCCAGCAGCCTCCGGGACAGGGTCCCCGGGGAGCTGTTTTTT. Its protein product is CASSLRDRVPGELFF.